This T cell receptor beta chain originates from a study of blood T cell repertoires in COVID-19. Turning to the study itself: The origin of the acute and convalescent COVID-19 samples was the United States, Italy and Spain. PBMCs, B-cell-depleted T cells, or T cells provided the cDNA or gDNA that made up the material.

V lost 1 base to trimming and J lost 0 bases, with 9 bases between them. Looked up from germline, CDR1 is SGHNT and CDR2 is YYREEE (reference sequence). This CDR3 is built from 15 residues. In the study's own analysis: Estimated nucleated cell counts came from reference gene primer amplification. The assay was immunoSEQ multiplex PCR, and TCRdb's table has in-frame clones only and misses some. The DNA gave D and trimming, while V, J and clone size come from that table. Of approximately 200,000 clones listed, about 87% are singletons. V is TRBV5-4 and J is TRBJ2-3; a weak D match, TRBD1 (5 bases). The source material was peripheral blood. This receptor was taken from a man under 40 with COVID-19, enrolled during active disease. CDR3 DNA sequence: TGTGCCAGCAGCTTGAGACAGCCTAGCACAGATACGCAGTATTTT. It is translated as CASSLRQPSTDTQYF.